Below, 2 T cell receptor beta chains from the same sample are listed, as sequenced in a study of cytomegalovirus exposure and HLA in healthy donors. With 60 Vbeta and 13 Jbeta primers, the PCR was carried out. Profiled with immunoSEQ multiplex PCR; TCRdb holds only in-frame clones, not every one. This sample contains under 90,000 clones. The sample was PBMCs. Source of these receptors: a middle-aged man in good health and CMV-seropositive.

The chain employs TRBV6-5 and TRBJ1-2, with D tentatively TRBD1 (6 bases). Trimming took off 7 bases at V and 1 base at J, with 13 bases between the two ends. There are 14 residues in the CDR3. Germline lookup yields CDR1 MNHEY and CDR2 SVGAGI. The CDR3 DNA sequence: TGTGCCAGCACCGAGGGGGGGATTAACTATGGCTACACCTTC. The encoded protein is CASTEGGINYGYTF.

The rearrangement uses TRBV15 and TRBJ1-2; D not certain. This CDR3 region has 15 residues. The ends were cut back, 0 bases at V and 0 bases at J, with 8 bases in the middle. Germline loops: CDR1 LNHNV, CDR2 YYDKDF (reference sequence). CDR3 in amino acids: CATSREDGTNYGYTF. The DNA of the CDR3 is TGTGCCACCAGCAGAGAGGACGGGACTAACTATGGCTACACCTTC.